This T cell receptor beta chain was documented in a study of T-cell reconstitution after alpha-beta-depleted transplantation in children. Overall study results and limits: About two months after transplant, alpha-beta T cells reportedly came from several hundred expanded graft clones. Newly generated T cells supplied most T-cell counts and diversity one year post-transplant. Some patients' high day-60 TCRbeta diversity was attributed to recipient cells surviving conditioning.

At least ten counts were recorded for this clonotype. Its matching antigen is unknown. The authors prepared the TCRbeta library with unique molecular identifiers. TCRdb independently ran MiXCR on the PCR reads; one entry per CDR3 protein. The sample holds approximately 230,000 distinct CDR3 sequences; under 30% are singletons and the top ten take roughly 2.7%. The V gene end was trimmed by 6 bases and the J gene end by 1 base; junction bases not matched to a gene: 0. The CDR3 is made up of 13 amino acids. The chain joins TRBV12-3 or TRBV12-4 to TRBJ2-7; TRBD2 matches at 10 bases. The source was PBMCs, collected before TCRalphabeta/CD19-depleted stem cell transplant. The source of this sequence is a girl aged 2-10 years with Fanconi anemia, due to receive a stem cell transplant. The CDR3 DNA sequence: TGTGCCAGCAGGACTAGCGGGTCCTACGAGCAGTACTTC. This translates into CASRTSGSYEQYF.